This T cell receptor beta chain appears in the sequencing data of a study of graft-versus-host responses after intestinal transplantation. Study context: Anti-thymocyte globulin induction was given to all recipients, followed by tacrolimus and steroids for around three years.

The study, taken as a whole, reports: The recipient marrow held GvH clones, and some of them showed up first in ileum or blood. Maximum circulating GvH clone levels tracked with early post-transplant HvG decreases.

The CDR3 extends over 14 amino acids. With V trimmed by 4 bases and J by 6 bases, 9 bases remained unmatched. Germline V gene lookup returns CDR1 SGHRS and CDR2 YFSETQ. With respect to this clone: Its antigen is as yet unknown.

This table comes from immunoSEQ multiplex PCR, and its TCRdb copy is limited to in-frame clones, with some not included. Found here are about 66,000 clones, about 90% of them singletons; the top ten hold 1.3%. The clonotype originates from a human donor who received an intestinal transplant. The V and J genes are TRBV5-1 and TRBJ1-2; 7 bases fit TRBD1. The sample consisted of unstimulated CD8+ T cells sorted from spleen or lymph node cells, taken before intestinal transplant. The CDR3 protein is CASSGETGFDGYTF. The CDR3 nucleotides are TGCGCCAGCAGCGGCGAGACAGGGTTCGATGGCTACACCTTC. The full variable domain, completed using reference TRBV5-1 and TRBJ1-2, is KAGVTQTPRYLIKTRGQQVTLSCSPISGHRSVSWYQQTPGQGLQFLFEYFSETQRNKGNFPGRFSGRQFSNSRSEMNVSTLELGDSALYLCASSGETGFDGYTFGSGTRLTVV.